This T cell receptor beta chain was sequenced in a study of CD8+ T cells in alopecia areata. Overall study findings and caveats: Expanded CD8+ clones among the top 100, as well as scalp clonality, were significantly decreased by tofacitinib. Higher clonality than in normal scalp was seen in lesional scalp, especially alopecia totalis/universalis.

V was clipped by 6 bases and J by 5 bases, with 7 bases between them. CDR1 and CDR2 from the germline V gene are SGHAT and FQNNGV. This CDR3 contains 11 residues. Extraction and reverse transcription of RNA yielded cDNA as the sequencing template. Clones were read by immunoSEQ multiplex PCR, and TCRdb kept only the in-frame ones, dropping some. Altogether about 300,000 clones are present, roughly 60% being singletons, with the ten largest covering around 1.7%. For this clone: The antigen is not known.

This sample's treatment: oral pan-JAK inhibitor, 5-10 mg twice daily. Alopecia areata patients gave lesional scalp punch biopsies and peripheral blood samples. The V and J genes are TRBV11-2 and TRBJ2-5; D is undetermined. This receptor was obtained from a human donor with alopecia areata. The sample consisted of CD4+ T cells sorted from blood, taken at week 24, from a patient treated with tofacitinib. The CDR3 region has the DNA TGTGCCAGCAGTTCGATGGAGACCCAGTACTTC. The encoded protein is CASSSMETQYF. The full variable domain, with the rest looked up from reference TRBV11-2 and TRBJ2-5, is EAGVAQSPRYKIIEKRQSVAFWCNPISGHATLYWYQQILGQGPKLLIQFQNNGVVDDSQLPKDRFSAERLKGVDSTLKIQPAKLEDSAVYLCASSSMETQYFGPGTRLLVL.